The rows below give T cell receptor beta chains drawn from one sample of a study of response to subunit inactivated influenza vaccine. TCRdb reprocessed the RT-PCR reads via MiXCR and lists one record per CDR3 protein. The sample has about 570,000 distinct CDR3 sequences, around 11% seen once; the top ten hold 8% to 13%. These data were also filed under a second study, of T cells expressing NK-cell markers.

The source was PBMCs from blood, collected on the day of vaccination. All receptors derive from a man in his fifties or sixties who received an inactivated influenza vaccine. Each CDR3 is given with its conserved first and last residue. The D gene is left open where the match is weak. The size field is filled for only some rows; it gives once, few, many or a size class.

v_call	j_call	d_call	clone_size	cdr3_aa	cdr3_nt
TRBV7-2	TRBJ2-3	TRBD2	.	CASSLAPSGRADTQYF	TGTGCCAGCAGCCTTGCCCCTAGCGGGAGGGCAGATACGCAGTATTTT
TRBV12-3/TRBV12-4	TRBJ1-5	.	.	CASSLDRVQSPQHF	TGTGCCAGCAGTTTAGACAGGGTACAATCGCCCCAGCATTTT
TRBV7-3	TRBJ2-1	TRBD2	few	CASSPTSGRNEQFF	TGTGCCAGCAGCCCGACTAGCGGGCGGAATGAGCAGTTCTTC
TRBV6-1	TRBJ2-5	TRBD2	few	CASSRMTSGGKETQYF	TGTGCCAGCAGTCGGATGACTAGCGGGGGGAAGGAGACCCAGTACTTC
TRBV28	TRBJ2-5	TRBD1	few	CASSWDRSNRETQYF	TGTGCCAGCAGTTGGGACAGGTCTAATAGAGAGACCCAGTACTTC
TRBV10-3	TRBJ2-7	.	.	CAISTKTSYEQYF	TGTGCCATCAGTACAAAGACTAGCTACGAGCAGTACTTC
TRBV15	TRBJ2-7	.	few	CATSRVTGNYEQYF	TGTGCCACCAGCAGAGTTACAGGGAACTACGAGCAGTACTTC
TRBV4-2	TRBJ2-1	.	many	CASSQEGRPSYNEQFF	TGTGCCAGCAGCCAAGAAGGTAGGCCTAGCTACAATGAGCAGTTCTTC
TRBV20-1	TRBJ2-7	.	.	CSAVPSYSYEQYF	TGCAGTGCTGTCCCCAGTTATTCCTACGAGCAGTACTTC
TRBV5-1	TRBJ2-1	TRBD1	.	CASSRGQGGEQFF	TGCGCCAGCAGCCGCGGACAGGGTGGTGAGCAGTTCTTC